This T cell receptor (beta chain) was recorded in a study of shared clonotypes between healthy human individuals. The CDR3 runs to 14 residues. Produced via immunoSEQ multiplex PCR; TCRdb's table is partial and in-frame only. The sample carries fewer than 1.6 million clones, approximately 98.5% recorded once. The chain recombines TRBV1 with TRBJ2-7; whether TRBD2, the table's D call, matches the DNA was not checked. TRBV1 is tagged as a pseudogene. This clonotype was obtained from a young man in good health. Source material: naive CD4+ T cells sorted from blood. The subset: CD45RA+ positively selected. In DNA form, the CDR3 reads TGCACCAGCAGTCACTCGTCCCCTAACTACGAGCAGTACTTC. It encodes CTSSHSSPNYEQYF.